The clone carrying this T cell receptor (beta chain) turned up a few times. Its antigen is not identified. The data derive from a study of blood T cells in healthy people across ages. Study-level points and caveats: Relative to aged donors, long-lived donors carried more naive CD4+ cells and displayed higher diversity.

Primers used in a second PCR of about 6 to 11 cycles were a sample-barcoded 5' primer and a J-beta primer mix. TCRdb ran MiXCR on the 5' RACE reads and lists one entry per CDR3 protein. The top ten hold under 60% of the sample, which has over 300,000 distinct CDR3 sequences, approximately 47% seen once. The germline V gene has CDR1 SQVTM and CDR2 ANQGSEA. V was pared by 2 bases and J by 3 bases, with 2 bases of the junction left unmatched. The CDR3 contains 14 residues. The clonotype was recovered from a man aged 55 to 69 in good health. The sequenced sample consisted of blood. The chain is built from TRBV29-1 and TRBJ2-1; 9 bases match TRBD1. The CDR3 nucleotides read TGCAGCGTTGAAAGGGGACAGGGCTACAATGAGCAGTTCTTC. It encodes CSVERGQGYNEQFF.